The rows below give T cell receptor beta chains drawn from one sample of a study of regulatory T cells in long-lasting Graves disease. TCRdb redid the calling of the multiplex PCR reads with MiXCR, one entry per CDR3 protein. The repertoire has approximately 270,000 distinct CDR3 sequences, more than 15% of them found once; the top ten carry around 15%. Separately, the same data were catalogued under a study of T cells in Graves' hyperthyroidism and ophthalmopathy.

This specimen was peripheral blood mononuclear cells (PBMCs), taken at new diagnosis, from a patient treated with antithyroid drugs. The receptors were gathered from a woman aged 25 to 39 with Graves disease. Each CDR3 is given with its conserved first and last residue. Each record gives: J gene, CDR3 length, clone size, V gene, D gene, CDR3 DNA, CDR3 protein. A D gene is named only where the DNA matches it firmly. Clone size appears in some rows only: once, few, many, or a class for an expanded clone.

J: TRBJ1-2
length: 14
size: many
V: TRBV5-5
D: -
DNA: TGTGCCAGCAGCTTGGACATCGGCAGAAGGGGCTACACCTTC
CDR3: CASSLDIGRRGYTF

J: TRBJ1-2
length: 12
size: many
V: TRBV20-1
D: -
DNA: TGCAGTGCTAGAGTAAGGGTGGGTGGCTACACCTTC
CDR3: CSARVRVGGYTF

J: TRBJ1-2
length: 15
size: many
V: TRBV5-1
D: -
DNA: TGCGCCAGCAGCTTGGCCGTGGGGCAGAACTATGGCTACACCTTC
CDR3: CASSLAVGQNYGYTF

J: TRBJ1-5
length: 15
size: many
V: TRBV6-1
D: -
DNA: TGTGCCAGCACTCGGGACGCTGGTTTAAATCAGCCCCAGCATTTT
CDR3: CASTRDAGLNQPQHF

J: TRBJ2-7
length: 13
size: many
V: TRBV20-1
D: -
DNA: TGCAGTGCTAAACCGGGCCATGCCTACGAGCAGTACTTC
CDR3: CSAKPGHAYEQYF

J: TRBJ1-2
length: 14
size: many
V: TRBV12-3/TRBV12-4
D: -
DNA: TGTGCCAGCAGCTCCAGAACTCAACGGGATGGCTACACCTTC
CDR3: CASSSRTQRDGYTF

J: TRBJ1-2
length: 14
size: many
V: TRBV5-1
D: -
DNA: TGCGCCAGCAGCAAGGACCAACCCAACTATGGCTACACCTTC
CDR3: CASSKDQPNYGYTF

J: TRBJ1-1
length: 14
size: many
V: TRBV28
D: TRBD1
DNA: TGTGCCAGCAGCCAAGGACAGGGGAGAACTGAAGCTTTCTTT
CDR3: CASSQGQGRTEAFF

J: TRBJ2-5
length: 14
size: many
V: TRBV4-1
D: -
DNA: TGCGCCAGCAGCCAAGTGGTATACGGGGAGACCCAGTACTTC
CDR3: CASSQVVYGETQYF

J: TRBJ1-5
length: 15
size: many
V: TRBV12-3/TRBV12-4
D: TRBD1
DNA: TGTGCCAGCAGCTACTATACAGGGGGCGGTCAGCCCCAGCATTTT
CDR3: CASSYYTGGGQPQHF

J: TRBJ2-2
length: 15
size: many
V: TRBV19
D: -
DNA: TGTGCCAGTACCCCCCACAGGGCGAACACCGGGGAGCTGTTTTTT
CDR3: CASTPHRANTGELFF

J: TRBJ2-5
length: 19
size: many
V: TRBV7-9
D: TRBD2
DNA: TGTGCCAGCAGCTTAGTGACGTCTAGCGGGGGGGCCGGGCAAGAGACCCAGTACTTC
CDR3: CASSLVTSSGGAGQETQYF

J: TRBJ2-6
length: 14
size: few
V: TRBV9
D: -
DNA: TGTGCCAGCAGCTCGGGAACTGGGGCCAACGTCCTGACTTTC
CDR3: CASSSGTGANVLTF

J: TRBJ2-1
length: 16
size: many
V: TRBV3-1
D: TRBD2
DNA: TGTGCCAGCAGCCAAGGTTGGAGGGGACTATACAATGAGCAGTTCTTC
CDR3: CASSQGWRGLYNEQFF

J: TRBJ2-7
length: 16
size: few
V: TRBV6-1
D: -
DNA: TGTGCCAGCAGTGAATCTTGGGGGCGTGGGTCCTACGAGCAGTACTTC
CDR3: CASSESWGRGSYEQYF

J: TRBJ2-5
length: 16
size: many
V: TRBV7-9
D: TRBD1
DNA: TGTGCCAGCAGCTTAGGAAGACAGGGAAGATCGGAGACCCAGTACTTC
CDR3: CASSLGRQGRSETQYF

J: TRBJ1-1
length: 14
size: many
V: TRBV25-1
D: TRBD1
DNA: TGTGCCAGCAGTGGAGTTAACAGGGGTGCTGAAGCTTTCTTT
CDR3: CASSGVNRGAEAFF

J: TRBJ2-1
length: 14
size: many
V: TRBV19
D: TRBD2
DNA: TGTGCCAGTAGTATAGCGGGGGGGGGCCCTGAGCAGTTCTTC
CDR3: CASSIAGGGPEQFF

J: TRBJ1-3
length: 16
size: -
V: TRBV9
D: -
DNA: TGTGCCAGCAGCACGCCGACGGATAGCTCTGGAAACACCATATATTTT
CDR3: CASSTPTDSSGNTIYF

J: TRBJ1-2
length: 15
size: -
V: TRBV20-1
D: -
DNA: TGCAGTGCTAGAGACAAAAGCCGGGGGGCAAGTGGCTACACCTTC
CDR3: CSARDKSRGASGYTF

J: TRBJ2-7
length: 12
size: many
V: TRBV27
D: TRBD1
DNA: TGTGCCAGCAGGGGGGACAGATACGAGCAGTACTTC
CDR3: CASRGDRYEQYF

J: TRBJ2-7
length: 16
size: -
V: TRBV10-3
D: TRBD2
DNA: TGTGCCATCAGTGACTTAAAGCGGGGGAGCTCCTACGAGCAGTACTTC
CDR3: CAISDLKRGSSYEQYF

J: TRBJ1-2
length: 14
size: many
V: TRBV28
D: -
DNA: TGTGCCAGCAGTGCCAGGGGTCGCTTTTATGGCTACACCTTC
CDR3: CASSARGRFYGYTF

J: TRBJ2-5
length: 16
size: many
V: TRBV10-3
D: -
DNA: TGTGCCATCAGCGGGACACCTACTGATAAGGAAGAGACCCAGTACTTC
CDR3: CAISGTPTDKEETQYF

J: TRBJ1-1
length: 12
size: many
V: TRBV6-1
D: TRBD1
DNA: TGTGCCAGCGACAGGGGGCGTACTGAAGCTTTCTTT
CDR3: CASDRGRTEAFF

J: TRBJ2-7
length: 15
size: many
V: TRBV27
D: -
DNA: TGTGCCAGCAGTTTATATCGAGGGGGGCGGTACGAGCAGTACTTC
CDR3: CASSLYRGGRYEQYF

J: TRBJ1-5
length: 13
size: many
V: TRBV7-2
D: -
DNA: TGTGCCAGCAGCTTAGCTAGCAATCAGCCCCAGCATTTT
CDR3: CASSLASNQPQHF

J: TRBJ2-1
length: 14
size: -
V: TRBV7-2
D: -
DNA: TGTGCCAGCAGCTTACAGCGCAGCTCCAATGAGCAGTTCTTC
CDR3: CASSLQRSSNEQFF

J: TRBJ1-4
length: 15
size: few
V: TRBV12-3/TRBV12-4
D: -
DNA: TGTGCCAGCAGTTTACAGGGCGGCACTAATGAAAAACTGTTTTTT
CDR3: CASSLQGGTNEKLFF

J: TRBJ1-3
length: 15
size: many
V: TRBV18
D: TRBD1
DNA: TGTGCCAGCAGCGGGACAGGGAGCTCTGGAAACACCATATATTTT
CDR3: CASSGTGSSGNTIYF

J: TRBJ1-5
length: 14
size: many
V: TRBV10-2
D: TRBD1
DNA: TGCGCCAGTACAGGGGTAGGGAGCAATCAGCCCCAGCATTTT
CDR3: CASTGVGSNQPQHF

J: TRBJ1-3
length: 14
size: many
V: TRBV12-3/TRBV12-4
D: -
DNA: TGTGCCAGCATCAACAGGGCCTCTGGAAACACCATATATTTT
CDR3: CASINRASGNTIYF

J: TRBJ2-1
length: 15
size: many
V: TRBV3-1
D: -
DNA: TGTGCCAGCAGCCAAGATCTCCCCCCTTACAATGAGCAGTTCTTC
CDR3: CASSQDLPPYNEQFF

J: TRBJ1-1
length: 13
size: many
V: TRBV29-1
D: -
DNA: TGCAGCGTTGAAGAGGGAGCGAACACTGAAGCTTTCTTT
CDR3: CSVEEGANTEAFF

J: TRBJ2-7
length: 15
size: -
V: TRBV5-1
D: TRBD1
DNA: TGCGCCAGCAGCAGGACAGGGGGCGCCCCCGGCGAGCAGTACTTC
CDR3: CASSRTGGAPGEQYF

J: TRBJ2-1
length: 15
size: -
V: TRBV6-1
D: TRBD2
DNA: TGTGCCAGCAGTCCGAGCGGGGGTTCCTACAATGAGCAGTTCTTC
CDR3: CASSPSGGSYNEQFF

J: TRBJ2-5
length: 14
size: -
V: TRBV14
D: -
DNA: TGTGCCAGCAGCCAAGAATACTCCGAAGAGACCCAGTACTTC
CDR3: CASSQEYSEETQYF

J: TRBJ1-1
length: 15
size: few
V: TRBV5-1
D: TRBD1
DNA: TGTGCCAGCAGCTTCTTAGGGACAGGAGGGACTGAAGCTTTCTTT
CDR3: CASSFLGTGGTEAFF

J: TRBJ2-7
length: 14
size: -
V: TRBV11-2
D: -
DNA: TGTGCCAGCAGTTCCGGAGGGCCCCTCTCCGAGCAGTACTTC
CDR3: CASSSGGPLSEQYF

J: TRBJ2-1
length: 14
size: -
V: TRBV11-3
D: TRBD2
DNA: TGTGCCAGCAGCTTTGGCGGGGGGGCGGGTGAGCAGTTCTTC
CDR3: CASSFGGGAGEQFF

J: TRBJ2-2
length: 15
size: -
V: TRBV2
D: -
DNA: TGTGCCAGCAGTGCAAGCAGGGGGAACACCGGGGAGCTGTTTTTT
CDR3: CASSASRGNTGELFF

J: TRBJ1-2
length: 12
size: many
V: TRBV6-2/TRBV6-3
D: -
DNA: TGTGCCAGCAGTTTATCGATATATGGCTACACCTTC
CDR3: CASSLSIYGYTF

J: TRBJ2-7
length: 15
size: many
V: TRBV18
D: -
DNA: TGTGCCAGCTCACCACCGTCCAAGGGTTCCTACGAGCAGTACTTC
CDR3: CASSPPSKGSYEQYF

J: TRBJ2-3
length: 14
size: many
V: TRBV7-3
D: TRBD2
DNA: TGTGCCAGCAGCTTTGGGGGGGTCGAAGATACGCAGTATTTT
CDR3: CASSFGGVEDTQYF

J: TRBJ2-3
length: 18
size: many
V: TRBV3-1
D: -
DNA: TGTGCCAGCAGCCAAGTGGCGTGGACCGATGCTAGCACAGATACGCAGTATTTT
CDR3: CASSQVAWTDASTDTQYF

J: TRBJ2-7
length: 12
size: many
V: TRBV7-2
D: -
DNA: TGTGCCAGCAGCTTCTTTAGTAACGAGCAGTACTTC
CDR3: CASSFFSNEQYF